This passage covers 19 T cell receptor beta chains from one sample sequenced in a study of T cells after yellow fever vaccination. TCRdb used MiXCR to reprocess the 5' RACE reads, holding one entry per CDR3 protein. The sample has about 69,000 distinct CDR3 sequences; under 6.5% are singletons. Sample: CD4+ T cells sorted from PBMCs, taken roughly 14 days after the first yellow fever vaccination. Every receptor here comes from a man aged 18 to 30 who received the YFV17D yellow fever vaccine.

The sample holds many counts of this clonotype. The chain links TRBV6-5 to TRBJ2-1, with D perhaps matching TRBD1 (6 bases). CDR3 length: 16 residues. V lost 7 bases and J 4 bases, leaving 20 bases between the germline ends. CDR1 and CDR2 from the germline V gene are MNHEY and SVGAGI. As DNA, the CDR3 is TGTGCCAGCATTTTAAGGGGGACGGAGACTTACAATGAGCAGTTCTTC. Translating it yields CASILRGTETYNEQFF.

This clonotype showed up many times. CDR3 residues: CASSLQGGNQPQHF. Written as DNA, the CDR3 is TGTGCCAGCTCCCTACAGGGAGGCAATCAGCCCCAGCATTTT. V gene TRBV18 combines with J gene TRBJ1-5; possibly TRBD1 for D (6 bases). Germline CDR1 reads KGHSH; CDR2 reads LQKENI. The CDR3 totals 14 residues. Trimming left V 6 bases short and J 2 bases short, with 11 bases between.

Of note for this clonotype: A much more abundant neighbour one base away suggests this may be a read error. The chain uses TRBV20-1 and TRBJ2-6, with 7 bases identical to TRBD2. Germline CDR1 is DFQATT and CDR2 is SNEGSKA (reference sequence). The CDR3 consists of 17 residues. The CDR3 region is CCAKGSGYPSGANVLTF. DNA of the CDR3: TGCTGTGCTAAAGGTAGCGGGTATCCCTCTGGGGCCAACGTCCTGACTTTC.

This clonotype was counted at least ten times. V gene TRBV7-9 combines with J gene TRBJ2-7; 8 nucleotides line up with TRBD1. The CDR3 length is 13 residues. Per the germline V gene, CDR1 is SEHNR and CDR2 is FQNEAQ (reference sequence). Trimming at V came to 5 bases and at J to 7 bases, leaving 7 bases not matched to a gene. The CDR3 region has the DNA TGTGCCAGCAGCCGTACAGGGGGTGGTGAGCAGTACGTC. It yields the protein CASSRTGGGEQYV.

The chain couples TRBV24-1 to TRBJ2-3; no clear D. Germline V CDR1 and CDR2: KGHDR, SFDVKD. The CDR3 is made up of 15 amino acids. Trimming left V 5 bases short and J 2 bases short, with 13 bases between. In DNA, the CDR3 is TGTGCCACCAGTGCTTGGGCAGGCGTCACAGATACGCAGTATTTT. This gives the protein CATSAWAGVTDTQYF.

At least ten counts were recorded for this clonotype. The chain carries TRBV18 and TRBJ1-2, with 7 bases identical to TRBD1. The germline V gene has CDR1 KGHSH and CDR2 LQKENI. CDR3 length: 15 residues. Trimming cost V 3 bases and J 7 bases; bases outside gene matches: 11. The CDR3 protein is CASSPDATGLLGYTF. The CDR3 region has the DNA TGTGCCAGCTCACCGGATGCGACAGGGCTGCTTGGCTACACCTTC.

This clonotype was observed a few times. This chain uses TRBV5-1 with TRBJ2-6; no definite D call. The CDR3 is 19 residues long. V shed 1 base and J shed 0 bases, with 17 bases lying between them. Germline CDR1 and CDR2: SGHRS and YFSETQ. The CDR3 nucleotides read TGCGCCAGCAGCTTGCTAAGAGGCCAGGTTTCCTCTGGGGCCAACGTCCTGACTTTC. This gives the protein CASSLLRGQVSSGANVLTF. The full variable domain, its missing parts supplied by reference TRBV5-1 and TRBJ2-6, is KAGVTQTPRYLIKTRGQQVTLSCSPISGHRSVSWYQQTPGQGLQFLFEYFSETQRNKGNFPGRFSGRQFSNSRSEMNVSTLELGDSALYLCASSLLRGQVSSGANVLTFGAGSRLTVL.

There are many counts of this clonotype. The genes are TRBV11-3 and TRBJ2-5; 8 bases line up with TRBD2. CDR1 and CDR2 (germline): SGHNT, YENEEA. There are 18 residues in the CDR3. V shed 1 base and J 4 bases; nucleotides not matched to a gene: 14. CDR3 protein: CASSLVVSISAGGETQYF. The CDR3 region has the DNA TGTGCCAGCAGCTTAGTTGTTTCAATCAGCGCGGGGGGAGAGACCCAGTACTTC.

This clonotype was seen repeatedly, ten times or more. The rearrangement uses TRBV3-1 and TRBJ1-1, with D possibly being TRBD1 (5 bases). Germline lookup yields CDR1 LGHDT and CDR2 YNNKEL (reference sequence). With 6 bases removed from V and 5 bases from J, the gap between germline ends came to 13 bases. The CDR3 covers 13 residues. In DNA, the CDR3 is TGTGCCAGCAGGCCCGGGGAGGGGACTGAAGCTTTCTTT. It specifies CASRPGEGTEAFF.

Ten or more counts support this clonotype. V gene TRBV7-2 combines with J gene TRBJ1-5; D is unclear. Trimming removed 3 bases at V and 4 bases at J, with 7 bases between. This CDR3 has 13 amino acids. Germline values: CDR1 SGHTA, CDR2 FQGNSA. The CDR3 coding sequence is TGTGCCAGCAGCTTTAGGGAGAATCAGCCCCAGCATTTT. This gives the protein CASSFRENQPQHF. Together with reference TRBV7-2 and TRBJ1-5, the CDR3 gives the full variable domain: GAGVSQSPSNKVTEKGKDVELRCDPISGHTALYWYRQSLGQGLEFLIYFQGNSAPDKSGLPSDRFSAERTGGSVSTLTIQRTQQEDSAVYLCASSFRENQPQHFGDGTRLSIL.

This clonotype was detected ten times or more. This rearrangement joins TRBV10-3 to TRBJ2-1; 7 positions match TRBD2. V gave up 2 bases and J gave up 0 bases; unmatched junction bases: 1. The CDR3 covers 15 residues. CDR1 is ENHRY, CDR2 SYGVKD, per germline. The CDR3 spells CAISEPGGSYNEQFF. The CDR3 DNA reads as TGTGCCATCAGTGAGCCGGGAGGCTCCTACAATGAGCAGTTCTTC.

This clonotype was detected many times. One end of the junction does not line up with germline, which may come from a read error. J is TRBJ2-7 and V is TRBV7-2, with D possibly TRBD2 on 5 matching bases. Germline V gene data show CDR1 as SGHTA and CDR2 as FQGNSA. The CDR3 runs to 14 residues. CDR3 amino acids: CASSLETDSHEQYF. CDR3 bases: TGTGCCAGCAGCTTAGAGACGGACTCCCACGAGCAGTACTTC.

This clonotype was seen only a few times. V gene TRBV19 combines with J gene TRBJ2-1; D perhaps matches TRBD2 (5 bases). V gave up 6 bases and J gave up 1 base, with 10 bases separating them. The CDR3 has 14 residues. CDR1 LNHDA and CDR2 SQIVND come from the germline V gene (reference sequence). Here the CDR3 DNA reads TGTGCCAGTAGGGCAGACTATTCCTACAATGAGCAGTTCTTC. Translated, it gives CASRADYSYNEQFF.

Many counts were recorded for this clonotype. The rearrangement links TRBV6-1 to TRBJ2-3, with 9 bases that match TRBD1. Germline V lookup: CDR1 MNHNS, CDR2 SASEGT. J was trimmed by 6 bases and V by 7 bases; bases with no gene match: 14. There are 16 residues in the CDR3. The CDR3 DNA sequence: TGTGCCAGCACAGGACAGGGGCTCCAAGTTGTGGATACGCAGTATTTT. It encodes CASTGQGLQVVDTQYF.

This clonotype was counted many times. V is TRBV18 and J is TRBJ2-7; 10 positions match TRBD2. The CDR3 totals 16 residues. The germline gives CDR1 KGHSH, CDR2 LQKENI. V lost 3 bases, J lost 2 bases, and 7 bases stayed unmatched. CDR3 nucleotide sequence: TGTGCCAGCTCACCGGGACTAGCGCGGGGGCCCTACGAGCAGTACGTC. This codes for CASSPGLARGPYEQYV.

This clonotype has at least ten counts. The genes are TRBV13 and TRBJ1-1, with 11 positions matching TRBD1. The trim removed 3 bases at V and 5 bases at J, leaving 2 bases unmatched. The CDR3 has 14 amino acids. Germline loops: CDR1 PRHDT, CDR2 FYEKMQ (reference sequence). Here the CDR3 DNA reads TGTGCCAGCAGCTTGGACAGGGGGCGGACTGAAGCTTTCTTT. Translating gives CASSLDRGRTEAFF.

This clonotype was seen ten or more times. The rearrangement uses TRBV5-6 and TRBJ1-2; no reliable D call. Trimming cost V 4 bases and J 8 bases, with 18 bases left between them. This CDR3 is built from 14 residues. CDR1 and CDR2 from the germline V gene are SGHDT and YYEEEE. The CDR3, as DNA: TGTGCCAGCAGCCCGGGCTTCGCAAATAGGGGCTACACCTTC. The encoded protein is CASSPGFANRGYTF.

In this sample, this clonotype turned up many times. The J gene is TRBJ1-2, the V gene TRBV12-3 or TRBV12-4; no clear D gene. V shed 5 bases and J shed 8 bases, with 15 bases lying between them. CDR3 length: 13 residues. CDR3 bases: TGTGCCAGCAGTCCCGGGTCCTGGCTCGGCTACACCTTC. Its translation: CASSPGSWLGYTF.

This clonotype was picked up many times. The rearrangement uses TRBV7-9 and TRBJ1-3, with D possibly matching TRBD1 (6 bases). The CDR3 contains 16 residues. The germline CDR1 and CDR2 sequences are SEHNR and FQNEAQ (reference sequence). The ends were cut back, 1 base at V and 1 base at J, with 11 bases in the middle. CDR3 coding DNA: TGTGCCAGCAGCTTAGTTCGGGGGCTTTCTGGAAACACCATATATTTT. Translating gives CASSLVRGLSGNTIYF.